This T cell receptor beta chain was sequenced during a study of cytomegalovirus exposure and HLA in healthy donors (dated by TCRdb to the late 2010s). Regarding the complete study: In an earlier analysis of some 550 of the donors, 250 to 350 Gb of sequence data and 95 million to 130 million unique TCR beta sequences from about 179 million T cells were reported. An early release covering over 500 HLA-typed donors comprised roughly 300 gigabases of sequencing data and roughly 85 million unique TCR sequences. Of the 350 to 400 genotyped donors, 81% fell in the genetic ancestry cluster associated with self-reported Caucasian donors. The study aimed to test whether cataloging public T cell receptors could reveal signatures of past pathogen exposure. The study used immunosequencing to profile the T cell repertoires of several hundred subjects and linked those repertoires to cytomegalovirus serostatus. A separate validation cohort of approximately 130 different subjects was used in addition to the roughly 670-subject first cohort. To predict cytomegalovirus infection status, the study combined high-throughput TCR immunosequencing, statistical association of individual TCRs with disease status, and machine learning. In a later analysis, previously published TCR beta repertoires from 550 to 700 donors were re-analyzed and high-resolution HLA genotyping was added so that TCR occurrence patterns could be studied. Rather than drawing on any new phenotypic data, the later analysis identified candidate immune exposures from TCR beta sequences and the way those sequences occurred across donors. An earlier analysis of 587 of the donors applied high-throughput TCR beta sequencing to assess whether each TCR beta V gene segment acted as functional or pseudogenic. Alongside the repertoire data, information on donor age, sex, ethnicity and CMV serostatus was compiled. A later genetic analysis took genome-wide SNP genotypes for about 55% of the 666 donors and used that subset as a discovery cohort. Every discovery cohort repertoire had been produced on one sequencing platform. Both class I and class II loci were covered by HLA typing, at four-digit resolution. Typing coverage differed by locus: A, B, C, DRB1 and DQB1 were typed in about 629-630 donors, DQA1 in about 500, DPA1 in nearly 610, and DPB1 in roughly 450. About 5 DR-DQ haplotypes were handled as single units for association and clustering, since linkage in the cohort was strong. On average, about 240,000 unique TCR beta nucleotide sequences were sequenced per donor among 398 genotyped donors of the cohort, with approximately 18% of those sequences being non-productive.

The cohort was made up of about 670 healthy bone marrow donors. Cohort members were all nominally healthy when sampled, although unrecorded immune exposures were likely present. The donor was CMV seronegative and belonged to the group of 380 or so seronegative cohort members. A peripheral blood sample was provided by each donor, and peripheral blood mononuclear cells were used for TCR beta sequencing. Genomic DNA extraction from the blood cell samples was performed with the Qiagen DNeasy Blood Extraction Kit. As to this clone: Its target antigen remains unknown. No clone much larger than this one lies a single base away; base qualities are absent.

The germline V gene (reference sequence) supplies CDR1 MNHEY and CDR2 SMNVEV. Inclusive of the bounding cysteine and phenylalanine, the CDR3 is 17 residues long. The DNA shown is the 51-base CDR3, in frame from base 1. V ends up 4 bases short and J 2 bases short, with an unmatched junction base count of 11. To prepare the library, the immunoSEQ multiplex PCR assay was applied. For the multiplex PCR, a mixture combining 60 forward primers for TCR Vbeta segments and 13 reverse primers for TCR Jbeta segments was used. Amplification of the CDR3 region of rearranged TCR beta genes was performed with a multiplex PCR assay on genomic DNA. On the Illumina HiSeq System, the amplified TCR beta libraries were sequenced as 87-base-pair reads. Regarding the original processing steps: Across the roughly 600 repertoires, a later analysis counted approximately 75 million unique TCR beta chains, around 11 million of which were shared by at least two donors. A nearest-neighbor algorithm error-corrected the raw reads and collapsed the reads into unique sequences, merging closely related sequences to remove PCR and sequencing errors. V, D and J gene segments were assigned by aligning CDR3 sequences to IMGT reference sequences. For a sequence to be retained, at least a six-nucleotide match to both a V gene segment and a J gene segment was required. A rearrangement counted as productive if the CDR3 had no stop codons and remained in frame with V and J, and every other rearrangement counted as non-productive. Following IMGT convention, CDR3 was defined as the stretch from the second conserved V-encoded cysteine up to the conserved J-encoded phenylalanine. Sequences without an unambiguous match to a single V gene segment were excluded from the earlier analysis of about 640 of the donors. An earlier analysis of 587 of the donors called V segments functional above 56.7% productive rearrangements and segregating when the between-donor standard deviation exceeded 5%. To diagnose cytomegalovirus status from the catalog of TCR beta chain sequences, a statistical classification framework was built. In a later analysis, V and J genes were assigned by comparing TCR nucleotide sequences against IMGT/GENE-DB human TR gene sequences. In a later analysis, CDR3 sequences and most-parsimonious VDJ recombination scenarios were assigned using the TCRdist pipeline. In a later analysis, every TCR beta chain was defined by the combination of its CDR3 amino acid sequence and its V-gene family, and reads without a unique V-gene family were dropped. As a way to deal with suspected cross-contamination and a sequencing artifact, a later analysis dropped hundreds of nucleotide sequences that were highly shared and had low generation probability. In a later analysis, a clonal expansion index for each public chain was calculated from normalized within-repertoire ranks of inferred template counts. Generation probabilities in a later analysis came from a VDJ recombination model fitted to out-of-frame rearrangements, and those results were checked against IGoR. Hypergeometric tests were used in a later analysis to score TCR-TCR, TCR-HLA and TCR-CMV co-occurrence, with a repertoire-size bias correction applied to the TCR pairs. In a later analysis, false discovery rates were estimated by permuting HLA or CMV assignments 20 times. In a later analysis, co-occurring TCRs were grouped with DBSCAN, and TCRdist sequence similarity was added when clustering was performed within HLA-allele-positive subsets. For co-occurrence clustering, repertoires with fewer than 30,000 or more than 120,000 public chains were excluded, along with roughly 5 repertoires with anomalous nucleotide sharing. TCRdb took this table from immuneACCESS and kept in-frame rearrangements with V and J called. Such tables lack part of the clones; where checked against another copy, unresolved V genes explain under half of the gap, and the rest is unexplained. Clonal size and the V and J genes are those of that table, whereas D and trimming came from the DNA. This sample gives approximately 170,000 clones in total; 75% to 90% of them show up just once. About 2.5% of the sample is taken by the ten largest.

The paper's findings and limits, for the study overall: In a later analysis, TCR association rates were found to vary across HLA loci, with the most associated TCRs seen for DRB1 alleles and the fewest for HLA-C alleles. A total of 150 to 200 TCR beta chains were listed by the study as associated with cytomegalovirus. In a later analysis, over 15,000 TCR beta sequences were associated with specific HLA alleles at a false discovery rate of 0.05. In a later analysis, HLA-associated TCR beta chains showed more clonal expansion and lower generation probabilities than non-associated chains that were equally common. For the cohort, immune exposure information was limited to CMV serostatus. Linkage disequilibrium might explain the correlated functional status among segregating V segments, but an unknown experimental factor could not be ruled out. While some public TCRs were present in many individuals, most TCR sequences turned up only very rarely across donors. The presence/absence analyses assumed that sequencing depth was roughly uniform across donors, and that assumption may not be true. Some IMGT-functional V segments, including TRBV6-2 and TRBV6-3, could not be distinguished by the 87-base-pair reads and were therefore excluded. HLA typing was unavailable for some donors at each locus, so association tests used only the typed subset. The sequencing pipeline was judged likely to have produced a cluster of highly shared sequence variants as a technical artifact. When HLA alleles, especially DR and DQ, strongly co-occurred, TCR associations were difficult to assign to individual alleles. The cohort was sequenced for TCR beta chains only, and without alpha or paired-chain data the features that could be detected were limited. An earlier analysis of around 540 of the donors showed that most TCR beta V segments appeared in productive rearrangements either about 87% or about 30% of the time, which broadly matched IMGT annotations. Most CMV-associated TCR beta chains appeared to be HLA-restricted in a later analysis, and the HLA associations seemed to be driven largely by CMV exposure. The authors suggested that the approach could potentially be extended to other disease states and immunological phenotypes. Three of the identified cytomegalovirus-associated TCR beta chains were confirmed in vitro to be specific for cytomegalovirus antigens. A further reported finding was that TCR beta sequences accurately predicted the HLA-A and HLA-B alleles for most subjects in the first cohort. A later genetic analysis reported fewer N-insertions in productive TCRs among donors in an Asian-associated ancestry cluster than the roughly 670-donor mean. Because counts were too low, some 16 rarely observed V segments, including chromosome 9 orphons, were excluded from the earlier analysis of about 500 of the donors. V-gene and J-gene trimming of TCR beta chains was associated with a missense DCLRE1C variant in a later genetic analysis, and the association was replicated in an independent cohort. In a later analysis, several top co-occurrence clusters were reported to appear linked to parvovirus B19, influenza, CMV and Epstein-Barr virus. The classifier was reported to diagnose cytomegalovirus status with high specificity and sensitivity in both the original and validation cohorts.

The receptor comes from a male donor in good health and CMV-seronegative. Specimen: PBMCs. The chain couples TRBV27 to TRBJ2-7; 10 bases in between match TRBD1. The DNA sequence reads TGTGCCAGCAGTTCCCTCTGGACAGGGGGGATTACCTACGAGCAGTACTTC. Its coded protein is CASSSLWTGGITYEQYF.